The 22 T cell receptor beta chains presented below share a single source sample, sequenced in a study of monozygotic twins with inflammatory bowel disease. Reprocessing the 5' RACE reads, TCRdb reports a single entry for every CDR3 protein and omits DNA. The sample has a few hundred thousand distinct CDR3 sequences. The sequenced sample was blood. These receptors all come from a human donor with ulcerative colitis or Crohn's disease, or a healthy co-twin of an affected twin (not recorded which).

V gene TRBV18 combines with J gene TRBJ2-3; TCRdb selects TRBD2, and the lack of DNA leaves this call unchecked. The CDR3 totals 15 residues. Germline CDR1 KGHSH, CDR2 LQKENI. The CDR3 region is CASSPQLAGADTQYF.

The J gene is TRBJ2-1, the V gene TRBV11-2; TCRdb indicates TRBD1, and absent DNA this call remains unverified. Germline V gene sequence: CDR1 SGHAT, CDR2 FQNNGV. The CDR3 is made up of 15 amino acids. The chain's CDR3 is CASSLRPDRANEQFF.

The chain uses TRBV7-3 and TRBJ2-7. The germline CDR1 and CDR2 sequences are SGHTA and FQGTGA. CDR3 length: 12 amino acids. This CDR3 reads CASSLDGIEQYF.

The V and J genes are TRBV10-3 and TRBJ2-7; the TCRdb D gene call, TRBD2, has no DNA to confirm it. CDR1 is ENHRY, CDR2 SYGVKD, per germline. The CDR3 consists of 12 residues. CDR3 in amino acids: CATGTGFYEQYF.

The genes are TRBV6-5 and TRBJ2-3; TCRdb names TRBD2, which stays unverified in the absence of DNA. Germline assignment: CDR1 MNHEY and CDR2 SVGAGI. The CDR3 has 16 residues. CDR3 amino acids: CASSYFSGAHTDTQYF.

This chain uses TRBV15 with TRBJ2-1; TCRdb calls TRBD2, which cannot be checked without DNA. Germline CDR1 is LNHNV and CDR2 is YYDKDF (reference sequence). The CDR3 is made up of 16 amino acids. CDR3 amino acids: CATSLGRSRRYNEQFF.

V and J are TRBV10-2 and TRBJ1-5; lacking DNA, the TRBD1 call made by TCRdb goes unchecked. CDR1 WSHSY and CDR2 SAAADI come from the germline V gene. CDR3 size: 14 residues. The CDR3 loop reads CASSWGRDNQPQHF.

V and J are TRBV11-2 and TRBJ2-1; the D call from TCRdb, TRBD1, cannot be confirmed without DNA. Germline V lookup: CDR1 SGHAT, CDR2 FQNNGV. The CDR3 has 19 amino acids. The CDR3 region is CASSLGSLPQDRGRWIGFF.

The rearrangement uses TRBV12-3 or TRBV12-4 and TRBJ2-2; the D call from TCRdb, TRBD2, cannot be confirmed without DNA. The CDR3 has 15 residues. CDR3 in amino acids: CASRGLAGGIGELFF.

The CDR3 region is CASSLVKGIHEQYF. The V and J genes are TRBV7-9 and TRBJ2-7. Per germline, CDR1 SEHNR and CDR2 FQNEAQ (reference sequence). This CDR3 spans 14 amino acids.

The chain carries TRBV30 and TRBJ2-3; checking the TCRdb D call of TRBD2 is not possible without DNA. The germline gives CDR1 GTSNPN, CDR2 SVGIG (reference sequence). The CDR3 is 15 residues long. The CDR3 spells CAWKGTSSLTDTQYF. Full variable domain (rest looked up from reference TRBV30 and TRBJ2-3): SQTIHQWPATLVQPVGSPLSLECTVEGTSNPNLYWYRQAAGRGLQLLFYSVGIGQISSEVPQNLSASRPQDRQFILSSKKLLLSDSGFYLCAWKGTSSLTDTQYFGPGTRLTVL.

The rearrangement links TRBV28 to TRBJ2-7; TCRdb designates TRBD2, a call that cannot be tested without DNA. CDR1 MDHEN and CDR2 SYDVKM come from the germline V gene. CDR3 length: 15 residues. CDR3 in amino acids: CASSTALAGVQEQYF.

V is TRBV7-2 and J is TRBJ1-3. The V gene's germline CDR1 is SGHTA and CDR2 FQGNSA. The CDR3 runs 14 residues. This CDR3 is CASSQTYSGNTIYF.

V is TRBV5-1 and J is TRBJ2-2. Looked up from germline, CDR1 is SGHRS and CDR2 is YFSETQ. The CDR3 consists of 14 residues. The CDR3: CASSFRQNTGELFF.

This sequence joins TRBV12-3 or TRBV12-4 and TRBJ2-1; the TRBD1 assignment by TCRdb is unverifiable without DNA. This CDR3 has 15 residues. CDR3 loop: CASSFLTGSSNEQFF.

The rearrangement joins TRBV5-4 to TRBJ2-3; without DNA, the TCRdb call of TRBD2 cannot be checked. The germline CDR1 and CDR2 sequences are SGHNT and YYREEE (reference sequence). The CDR3 contains 15 residues. The CDR3 reads CASSLVTSGADTQYF.

The chain recombines TRBV7-6 with TRBJ2-2; the TRBD1 assignment by TCRdb is unverifiable without DNA. The CDR3 length is 17 residues. In germline, CDR1 is SGHVS, CDR2 FNYEAQ. CDR3 residues: CASSLRSDRVATGELFF.

The genes are TRBV15 and TRBJ1-2; TCRdb calls TRBD1, which cannot be checked without DNA. The CDR3 length is 14 residues. The germline V gene encodes CDR1 LNHNV and CDR2 YYDKDF (reference sequence). The CDR3: CATRPQGGNLGYTF.

This sequence joins TRBV18 and TRBJ1-3. The CDR3 is 16 residues long. CDR1 KGHSH and CDR2 LQKENI come from the germline V gene. The CDR3: CASSPPGAFRGNTIYF.

V is TRBV20-1 and J is TRBJ1-1; no DNA is available, so the TRBD1 call from TCRdb remains unchecked. Germline CDR1 reads DFQATT; CDR2 reads SNEGSKA (reference sequence). The CDR3 length is 12 residues. The CDR3 reads CSARRGGSEAFF.

The J gene is TRBJ1-1, the V gene TRBV5-1. CDR3 size: 15 residues. Germline assignment: CDR1 SGHRS and CDR2 YFSETQ. The CDR3 region is CASSLAGGAPTEAFF.

The rearrangement links TRBV6-1 to TRBJ2-1; TCRdb proposes TRBD2, but this gene call is untestable without DNA. The length of the CDR3 is 16 residues. Germline V gene data show CDR1 as MNHNS and CDR2 as SASEGT. CDR3 amino acids: CASSGVERGGFNEQFF.